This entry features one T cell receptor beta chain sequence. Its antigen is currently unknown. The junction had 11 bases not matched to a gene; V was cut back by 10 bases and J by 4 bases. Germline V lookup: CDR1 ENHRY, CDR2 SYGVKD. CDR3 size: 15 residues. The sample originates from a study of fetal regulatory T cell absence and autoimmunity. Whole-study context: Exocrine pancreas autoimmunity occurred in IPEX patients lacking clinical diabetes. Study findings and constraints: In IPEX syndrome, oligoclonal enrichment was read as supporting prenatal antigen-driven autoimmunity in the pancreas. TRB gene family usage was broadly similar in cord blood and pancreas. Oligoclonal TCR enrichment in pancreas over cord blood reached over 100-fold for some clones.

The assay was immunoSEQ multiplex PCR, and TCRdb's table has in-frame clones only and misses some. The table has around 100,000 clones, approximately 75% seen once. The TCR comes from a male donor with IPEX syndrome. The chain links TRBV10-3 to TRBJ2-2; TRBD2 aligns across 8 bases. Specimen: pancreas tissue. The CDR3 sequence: CATQLGLAGTGELFF. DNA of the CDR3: TGTGCCACCCAACTTGGACTAGCCGGCACCGGGGAGCTGTTTTTT.